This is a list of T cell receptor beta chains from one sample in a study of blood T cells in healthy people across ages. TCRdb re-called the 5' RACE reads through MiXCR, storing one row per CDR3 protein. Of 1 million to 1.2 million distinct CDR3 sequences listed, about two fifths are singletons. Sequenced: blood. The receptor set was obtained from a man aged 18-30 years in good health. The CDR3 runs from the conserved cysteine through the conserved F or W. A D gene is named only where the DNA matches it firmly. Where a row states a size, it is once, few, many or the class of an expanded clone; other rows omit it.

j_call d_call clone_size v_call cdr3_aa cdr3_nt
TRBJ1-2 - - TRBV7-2 CASSLAGSTSGYTF TGTGCCAGCAGCTTAGCAGGGTCGACCTCGGGCTACACCTTC
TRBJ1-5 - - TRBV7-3 CASSPSMTGPQHF TGTGCCAGCAGCCCCTCGATGACAGGTCCCCAGCATTTT
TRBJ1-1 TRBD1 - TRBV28 CASSPRTGGIAFF TGTGCCAGCAGTCCAAGGACAGGGGGCATAGCTTTCTTT
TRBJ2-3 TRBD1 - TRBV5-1 CASSWTTGGGGTDTQYF TGCGCCAGCAGCTGGACGACAGGGGGCGGTGGGACAGATACGCAGTATTTT
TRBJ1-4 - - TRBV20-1 CSASGGNEKLFF TGCAGTGCTAGTGGGGGTAATGAAAAACTGTTTTTT
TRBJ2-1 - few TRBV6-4 CASAGDWNLNEQFF TGTGCCAGCGCCGGGGACTGGAACCTGAATGAGCAGTTCTTC
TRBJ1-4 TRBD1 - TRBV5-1 CASSSQGARDEKLFF TGCGCCAGCAGCTCACAGGGGGCCAGGGATGAAAAACTGTTTTTT
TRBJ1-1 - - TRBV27 CASSWAGRVETFF TGTGCCAGCAGTTGGGCAGGGAGGGTGGAAACTTTCTTT
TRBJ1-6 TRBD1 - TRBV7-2 CASSLPGQILSPLHF TGTGCCAGCAGCTTGCCGGGACAGATTCTCTCACCCCTCCACTTT
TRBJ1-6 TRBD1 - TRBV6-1 CASSESAGGHNSPPHF TGTGCCAGCAGTGAGTCGGCAGGGGGCCATAATTCACCCCCCCACTTT
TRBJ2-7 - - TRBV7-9 CASSLNTGYEQYF TGTGCCAGCAGCTTAAATACAGGGTACGAGCAGTACTTC
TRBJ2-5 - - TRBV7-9 CASSERRQDYYNEQYF TGTGCCAGCAGCGAAAGAAGACAGGACTACTACAATGAGCAGTACTTC
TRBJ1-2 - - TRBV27 CASSLSPGGSGNYGYTF TGTGCCAGCAGTTTATCTCCCGGTGGCAGCGGAAACTATGGCTACACCTTC
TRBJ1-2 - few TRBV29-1 CSVGPLGGGYTF TGCAGCGTTGGGCCTCTCGGGGGTGGCTACACCTTC
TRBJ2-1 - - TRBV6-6 CASSYLGGFDDSYNEQFF TGTGCCAGCAGTTATTTAGGGGGTTTTGATGACTCCTACAATGAGCAGTTCTTC
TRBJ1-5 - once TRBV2 CASSEENNQPQHF TGTGCCAGCAGTGAAGAGAACAATCAGCCCCAGCATTTT
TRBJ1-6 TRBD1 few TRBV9 CASSVGVEQGKSPLHF TGTGCCAGCAGCGTAGGAGTCGAACAGGGGAAATCACCCCTCCACTTT
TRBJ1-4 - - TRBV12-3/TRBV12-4 CASSLLGVGEKLFF TGTGCCAGCAGCCTCTTGGGGGTGGGTGAAAAACTGTTTTTT
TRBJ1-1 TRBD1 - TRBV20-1 CSAPRTGDLKSAFF TGCAGTGCTCCAAGGACAGGGGACCTTAAGTCAGCTTTCTTT
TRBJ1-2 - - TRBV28 CASSVFVTKAGYTF TGTGCCAGCAGTGTATTTGTGACTAAGGCTGGCTACACCTTC
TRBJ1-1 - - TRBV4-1 CASSQVQGSTEAFF TGCGCCAGCAGCCAAGTCCAGGGGAGCACTGAAGCTTTCTTT
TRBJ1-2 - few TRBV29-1 CSLRDYYGCTF -
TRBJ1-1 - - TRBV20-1 CSARRVQGYSTEAFF TGCAGTGCTAGGAGGGTTCAGGGATATAGCACTGAAGCTTTCTTT
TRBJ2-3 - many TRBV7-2 CASSLGGQGTDTQYF TGCGCCAGCAGCTTGGGAGGACAGGGCACAGATACGCAGTATTTT
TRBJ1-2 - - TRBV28 CASSSRWGATHNYGYTF TGTGCCAGCAGTAGCCGTTGGGGGGCTACACACAACTATGGCTACACCTTC
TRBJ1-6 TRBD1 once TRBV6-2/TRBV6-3 CASGDSNSPLHF TGTGCTTCGGGGGACAGTAATTCACCCCTCCACTTT
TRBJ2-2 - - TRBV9 CASSVKGTGELFF TGTGCCAGCAGCGTAAAAGGAACCGGGGAGCTGTTTTTT
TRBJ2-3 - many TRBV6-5 CASRGSDTQYF TGTGCCAGCAGGGGGTCAGATACGCAGTATTTT
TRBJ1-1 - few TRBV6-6 CASSPPARSTEAFF TGTGCCAGCAGTCCTCCGGCGCGGAGCACTGAAGCTTTCTTT
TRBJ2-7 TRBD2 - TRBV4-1 CASSHLAGVSYEQYF TGCGCCAGCAGCCATTTAGCGGGAGTCTCCTACGAGCAGTACTTC
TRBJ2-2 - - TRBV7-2 CASSLSSGSGELFF TGTGCCAGCAGCTTATCGTCCGGGAGCGGGGAGCTGTTTTTT